This record looks at one T cell receptor (beta chain) sequence and its context. No antigen is known for it. Base qualities were left out, and no much larger clone turns up one base away. The data were taken from a study of blood T cell repertoires in COVID-19 (TCRdb year 2020). Broadly, across the study: Samples covering the acute and convalescent phases of COVID-19 were provided by collaborators in the United States, Italy and Spain. The prospective study material was composed of cDNA or gDNA derived from T cells, B-cell-depleted T cells, or PBMCs. The dataset comprised deeply sampled blood TCRbeta repertoires from subjects exposed to, actively infected with, or recovered from COVID-19. The repertoires were released in a freely available public database intended as a resource for research on the immune response to SARS-CoV-2. Samples came from the ongoing ImmuneRACE study (first 160 participants) plus 1,254 subjects from 6 global collaborators. A de-identified subject ID, COVID-19 status, age in years and sex were almost always included in the sample metadata. HLA class I and class II types, where available, came from metadata supplied by the sample provider rather than from assay-based typing. Broad study findings and their caveats: The quantity of clinical and demographic metadata differed by source and by participant and was supplied without curation.

The immunoSEQ Assay, a bias-controlled multiplex PCR, was used to amplify TCRbeta CDR3 regions from genomic DNA. The authors processed their data as follows. The number of nucleated cells in each sample was estimated from the amplification of reference gene primers within the assay. To quantify the absolute abundance of each unique TCRbeta CDR3 rearrangement, sequence reads were collapsed and filtered. For each sample, productive Simpson clonality was calculated by taking the square root of Simpson's diversity index across productive rearrangements. In TCRdb, the immuneACCESS table is reduced to in-frame sequences with V and J assigned. These tables do not hold every clone; where another copy was compared, an unresolved V gene accounts for under half, and the others remain unexplained. That table is the source of V, J and clone size, and D and trimming were worked out from the DNA. In this sample the table shows under 9,000 clones, roughly 85% of which occur a single time. The top ten constitute 10% of the sample.

Each collaborating institution followed its own protocols to collect whole blood in K2EDTA tubes. For TCRbeta analysis, collaborators shipped samples in one of three forms: frozen whole blood, isolated PBMCs, or DNA extracted from either of those sample types. The sequence was collected from a human donor with active COVID-19. The donor label of this sample is uncertain. The specimen sequenced was peripheral blood.

CDR3 protein: CASSNDRVHGYTF. The nucleotides read TGTGCCAGCAGCAATGACAGGGTCCATGGCTACACCTTC. The chain couples TRBV7-8 to TRBJ1-2, with 7 bases in between that match TRBD1. The cysteine opens and the phenylalanine closes a CDR3 of 13 amino acids. Kept here is only the CDR3 DNA, which spans 39 bases and is read in frame from base 1. CDR1 and CDR2 are read off the germline V gene as SGHVS and FQNEAQ. The V end gives up 5 bases and the J end 6 bases, leaving 6 bases in the junction not matched to a gene.